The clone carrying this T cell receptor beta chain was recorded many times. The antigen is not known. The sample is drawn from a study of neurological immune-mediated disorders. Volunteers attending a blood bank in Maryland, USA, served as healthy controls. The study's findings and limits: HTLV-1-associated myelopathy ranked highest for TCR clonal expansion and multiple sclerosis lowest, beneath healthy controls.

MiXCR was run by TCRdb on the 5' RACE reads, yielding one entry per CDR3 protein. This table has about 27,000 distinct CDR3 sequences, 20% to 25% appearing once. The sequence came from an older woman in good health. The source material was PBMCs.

The CDR3 nucleotides are TGTGCCAGCAGCCCACGACTAGTACGGGACCCCTATGAGCAGTTCTTC. It is translated as CASSPRLVRDPYEQFF. The rearrangement uses TRBV7-9 and TRBJ2-1, with TRBD2 as a possible D gene (6 bases). This CDR3 spans 16 amino acids. The germline V gene has CDR1 SEHNR and CDR2 FQNEAQ (reference sequence). V was trimmed by 5 bases and J by 8 bases, leaving 22 bases between them.